This T cell receptor beta chain was retrieved from a study of Ad26.COV2.S vaccination and SARS-CoV-2 variants. Overall study: Donor was in the COV1001 Ad26.COV2.S trial arm. Intramuscular Ad26.COV2.S at 5x10^10 or 1x10^11 viral particles.

Note on this clone: Its target is unknown.

Here immunoSEQ multiplex PCR was the method, and the copy in TCRdb shows in-frame clones only, minus some. Altogether roughly 500,000 clones are present, 80% to 90% being singletons, with the ten largest covering over 2.5%. Germline loops: CDR1 SGHAT, CDR2 FQNNGV. This CDR3 has 15 residues. Trimming stripped 3 bases from V and 1 base from J, with 10 bases between. The sample's treatment: around 19 received Ad26.COV2.S at low or high dose, single or two shots; roughly 5 received placebo; per-sample allocation not given. At day 63 after the first vaccine or placebo injection, samples were drawn. Findings and limits, study-wide: Assessments of TCR breadth and depth may have underestimated the total T cell responses.

The chain employs TRBV11-2 and TRBJ2-1, with D possibly matching TRBD2 (6 bases). The receptor was isolated from a person aged 18-60 years who received the Ad26.COV2.S COVID-19 vaccine or a placebo. Source: peripheral blood, taken in a trial of Ad26.COV2.S vaccine versus placebo. The CDR3 nucleotides are TGTGCCAGCAGCTTCACAGCGGGTTCCTACAATGAGCAGTTCTTC. It translates to CASSFTAGSYNEQFF. The complete variable domain, with remaining parts taken from reference TRBV11-2 and TRBJ2-1, reads EAGVAQSPRYKIIEKRQSVAFWCNPISGHATLYWYQQILGQGPKLLIQFQNNGVVDDSQLPKDRFSAERLKGVDSTLKIQPAKLEDSAVYLCASSFTAGSYNEQFFGPGTRLTVL.